The next 8 T cell receptor beta chains were all read from a single sample in a study of cytotoxic CD8 clonotypes in ibrutinib-treated CLL listed by TCRdb under 2021. The library was obtained by the immunoSEQ multiplex PCR assay. TCRdb carries this immuneACCESS record with in-frame sequences only. Its versions omit some clonotypes, under half of them owing to an unresolved V gene in the studies checked, with the rest unexplained. Recorded for this sample are some 300,000 clones; 70% to 80% of them occurred a single time. The top ten hold 6.7% of the sample. The sequenced sample was PBMCs, obtained before ibrutinib treatment. The receptors were sampled from a human donor with chronic lymphocytic leukemia.

This sequence joins TRBV18 and TRBJ2-1; D is ambiguous. V lost 0 bases and J 15 bases, leaving 12 bases between the germline ends. From germline, CDR1 is KGHSH and CDR2 LQKENI. The CDR3 runs 12 residues. CDR3 in amino acids: CASSPPPRPLFF. Written as DNA, the CDR3 is TGTGCCAGCTCACCACCTCCACGACCGCTGTTCTTC.

The V call is TRBV7-3, the J call TRBJ2-3; D remains ambiguous. The germline gives CDR1 SGHTA, CDR2 FQGTGA. V gave up 8 bases and J gave up 4 bases, with 7 bases separating them. This CDR3 has 11 residues. The CDR3 DNA follows: TGTGCCAGCGCCGCGGCAGATACGCAGTATTTT. Encoded protein: CASAAADTQYF.

CDR3 in amino acids: CAVEGPGRSNQPQHF. The CDR3, as DNA: TGTGCCGTGGAGGGCCCAGGGCGTAGCAATCAGCCCCAGCATTTT. The rearrangement uses TRBV30 and TRBJ1-5, with D tentatively TRBD1 (5 bases). V was clipped by 8 bases and J by 0 bases, with 17 bases between them. Per the germline V gene, CDR1 is GTSNPN and CDR2 is SVGIG (reference sequence). This CDR3 is built from 15 residues.

This rearrangement joins TRBV6-4 to TRBJ2-7; a weak D match, TRBD1 (6 bases). Trimming removed 5 bases at V and 6 bases at J, with 14 bases between. Germline V gene lookup returns CDR1 MRHNA and CDR2 SNTAGT. This CDR3 is built from 13 residues. This chain's CDR3 is CASSPDRSGEQYF. Here the CDR3 DNA reads TGTGCCAGCAGTCCCGACAGGTCGGGCGAGCAGTACTTC.

The genes are TRBV4-3 and TRBJ2-1; 8 bases are shared with TRBD2. Trimming at V came to 1 base and at J to 4 bases, leaving 3 bases not matched to a gene. The CDR3 consists of 15 residues. Germline-derived CDR1 and CDR2 are LGHNA and YSLEER. The CDR3 loop is CASSQVAGNYNEQFF. In DNA, the CDR3 is TGCGCCAGCAGCCAAGTAGCGGGAAATTACAATGAGCAGTTCTTC.

This clone was counted once. The chain has TRBV5-6 and TRBJ1-5; TRBD1 might be the D (6 bases). The V end was cut by 0 bases, the J end by 0 bases, with 10 bases between. Germline loops: CDR1 SGHDT, CDR2 YYEEEE. This CDR3 has 16 residues. CDR3 in DNA: TGTGCCAGCAGCTTGGGGACAGATTATAGCAATCAGCCCCAGCATTTT. Translated, it gives CASSLGTDYSNQPQHF.

This clone occurred a few times. The rearrangement uses TRBV5-1 and TRBJ2-7, with 7 bases identical to TRBD2. The CDR3 runs 15 residues. Germline loops: CDR1 SGHRS, CDR2 YFSETQ. V was clipped by 1 base and J by 2 bases; unmatched bases: 6. The CDR3 sequence is CASSLLTSSPYEQYF. CDR3 DNA sequence: TGCGCCAGCAGCTTGCTGACTAGCTCCCCCTACGAGCAGTACTTC. The whole variable domain, filled in from reference TRBV5-1 and TRBJ2-7, reads KAGVTQTPRYLIKTRGQQVTLSCSPISGHRSVSWYQQTPGQGLQFLFEYFSETQRNKGNFPGRFSGRQFSNSRSEMNVSTLELGDSALYLCASSLLTSSPYEQYFGPGTRLTVT.

The rearrangement uses TRBV4-3 and TRBJ2-1, with TRBD1 identical over 8 bases. This CDR3 region has 16 residues. Per the germline V gene, CDR1 is LGHNA and CDR2 is YSLEER. V was pared by 0 bases and J by 9 bases, with 10 bases of the junction left unmatched. CDR3 nucleotides: TGCGCCAGCAGCCAAGATCGGTTTGACAGGGGTGGTGAGCAGTTCTTC. Translation gives CASSQDRFDRGGEQFF.